One sample yielded the 24 T cell receptor beta chains listed below, sequenced in a study of shared clonotypes between healthy human individuals. This table comes from immunoSEQ multiplex PCR, and its TCRdb copy is limited to in-frame clones, with some not included. The data contain 2 million to 2.5 million clones, 92% of them seen just once; the ten biggest clones take up 0.37%. The sample consisted of naive CD4+ T cells from PBMCs. The sample's subset: CD45RA+ positively selected. The receptors here all came from a young man in good health. Some clones in this sample may be carry-over from other donors' samples.

The chain employs TRBV5-1 and TRBJ2-5; 13 bases agree with TRBD2. The CDR3 covers 16 residues. Germline assignment: CDR1 SGHRS and CDR2 YFSETQ. The V gene end was trimmed by 5 bases and the J gene end by 4 bases; junction bases not matched to a gene: 8. The CDR3 protein is CASRSGLAGAAETQYF. CDR3 in DNA: TGCGCCAGCAGGTCCGGACTAGCGGGAGCCGCAGAGACCCAGTACTTC.

This chain joins TRBV28 and TRBJ1-5; D unclear. The CDR3 loop spans 14 amino acids. Germline lookup yields CDR1 MDHEN and CDR2 SYDVKM. Trimming pared 7 bases from V and 6 bases from J, leaving 16 bases between. The CDR3 reads CASTHGSGTQPQHF. The CDR3 region has the DNA TGTGCCAGCACCCACGGGTCGGGCACTCAGCCCCAGCATTTT.

This chain joins TRBV18 and TRBJ1-4; D may be TRBD1 (6 bases). The CDR3 is made up of 13 amino acids. CDR1 is KGHSH, CDR2 LQKENI, per germline. The V end lost 6 bases, the J end lost 8 bases, and 13 bases lay between the germline ends. In nucleotides, the CDR3 is TGTGCCAGCTCCACCGAAGACAGGGAAAAACTGTTTTTT. Protein sequence: CASSTEDREKLFF.

This chain joins TRBV6-5 and TRBJ1-5, with D perhaps TRBD1 (6 bases). Germline V lookup: CDR1 MNHEY, CDR2 SVGAGI. V lost 6 bases and J lost 7, with 13 bases in between. The CDR3 sequence is 13 residues long. The CDR3 spells CASSREGGQPQHF. As DNA, the CDR3 is TGTGCCAGCAGCCGTGAGGGGGGGCAGCCCCAGCATTTT.

The chain combines TRBV4-1 with TRBJ1-1; D is undetermined. The germline V gene has CDR1 MGHRA and CDR2 YSYEKL. The CDR3 sequence is 15 residues long. V gave up 1 base and J gave up 0 bases, with 9 bases separating them. The DNA of the CDR3 is TGCGCCAGCAGCCAAGGGCACCAGATGAACACTGAAGCTTTCTTT. This translates into CASSQGHQMNTEAFF.

This chain links TRBV7-8 with TRBJ2-7; 10 bases fit TRBD2. The V and J ends lost 2 bases and 7 bases, in that order; junction bases with no gene match: 17. This CDR3 spans 18 amino acids. Germline lookup yields CDR1 SGHVS and CDR2 FQNEAQ. The CDR3, as DNA: TGTGCCAGCAGCTTACGTCCCGTGGCTAGCGGGAGAGTCTGGGAGCAGTACTTC. This sequence encodes CASSLRPVASGRVWEQYF. Together with reference TRBV7-8 and TRBJ2-7, the CDR3 gives the full variable domain: GAGVSQSPRYKVAKRGQDVALRCDPISGHVSLFWYQQALGQGPEFLTYFQNEAQLDKSGLPSDRFFAERPEGSVSTLKIQRTQQEDSAVYLCASSLRPVASGRVWEQYFGPGTRLTVT.

The V call is TRBV18, the J call TRBJ2-2; D is possibly TRBD1 (6 bases). Germline-derived CDR1 and CDR2 are KGHSH and LQKENI. This CDR3 has 15 residues. Trimming took 1 base from V and 3 from J, leaving 9 bases between them. The CDR3 is CASSPRQAYTGELFF. In DNA, the CDR3 is TGTGCCAGCTCACCACGACAGGCCTACACCGGGGAGCTGTTTTTT.

Only one count was recorded for this clone. The rearrangement joins TRBV4-3 to TRBJ2-2, with no clear D. CDR1 LGHNA and CDR2 YSLEER come from the germline V gene. The V end was cut by 2 bases, the J end by 5 bases, with 9 bases between. The CDR3 runs to 14 residues. The CDR3 region has the DNA TGCGCCAGCAGCCAACGGATACCGACCGGGGAGCTGTTTTTT. Encoded protein: CASSQRIPTGELFF.

The chain joins TRBV5-1 to TRBJ2-2; 13 nucleotides align to TRBD2. Unmatched junction bases numbered 11, after V lost 5 bases and J lost 4 bases. There are 18 residues in the CDR3. Germline V gene data show CDR1 as SGHRS and CDR2 as YFSETQ. CDR3 residues: CASRLTGTSGIGTGELFF. In DNA form, the CDR3 reads TGCGCCAGCAGACTGACCGGGACTAGCGGGATCGGCACCGGGGAGCTGTTTTTT.

The V gene is TRBV9, the J gene TRBJ1-1; D not certain. This CDR3 comprises 15 residues. Germline V lookup: CDR1 SGDLS, CDR2 YYNGEE. V was trimmed by 0 bases and J by 2 bases, leaving 11 bases between them. CDR3 DNA: TGTGCCAGCAGCGTAGTTGCCGCCATAAACACTGAAGCTTTCTTT. Encoded protein: CASSVVAAINTEAFF.

This rearrangement joins TRBV7-2 to TRBJ1-1; D unclear. V shed 5 bases and J shed 0 bases, with 10 bases lying between them. Per germline, CDR1 SGHTA and CDR2 FQGNSA. The CDR3 sequence is 14 residues long. CDR3 bases: TGTGCCAGCAGCGCCGGGCGCGTGAACACTGAAGCTTTCTTT. As protein: CASSAGRVNTEAFF.

The chain joins TRBV11-3 to TRBJ2-3, with D hard to call. CDR3 size: 13 residues. Germline values: CDR1 SGHNT, CDR2 YENEEA. V gave up 5 bases and J gave up 6 bases, with 12 bases separating them. The CDR3 loop reads CASSVRARDTQYF. The CDR3 DNA reads as TGTGCCAGCAGCGTCCGGGCACGCGATACGCAGTATTTT. Looking up the rest from reference TRBV11-3 and TRBJ2-3 gives the full variable domain: EAGVVQSPRYKIIEKKQPVAFWCNPISGHNTLYWYLQNLGQGPELLIRYENEEAVDDSQLPKDRFSAERLKGVDSTLKIQPAELGDSAVYLCASSVRARDTQYFGPGTRLTVL.

The chain is built from TRBV9 and TRBJ2-1; TRBD2 matches at 11 bases. Germline V gives CDR1 SGDLS, CDR2 YYNGEE. The CDR3 has 17 amino acids. Trimming cost V 3 bases and J 2 bases; bases outside gene matches: 7. CDR3 amino acids: CASSAHTSGSPYNEQFF. CDR3 DNA: TGTGCCAGCAGCGCCCACACTAGCGGGAGTCCCTACAATGAGCAGTTCTTC.

This clone was seen a single time. The chain combines TRBV5-4 with TRBJ2-5, with TRBD2 matching over 10 bases. V was clipped by 4 bases and J by 5 bases; unmatched bases: 5. Germline CDR1 and CDR2: SGHNT and YYREEE (reference sequence). The CDR3 consists of 14 residues. The CDR3 sequence: CASSRLAGVETQYF. For the CDR3, the DNA is TGTGCCAGCAGCCGGCTAGCGGGAGTTGAGACCCAGTACTTC.

The gene calls are TRBV28 and TRBJ2-7, with a possible D match to TRBD2 (5 bases). The CDR3 is 13 amino acids. The V end lost 7 bases, the J end lost 1 base, and 11 bases lay between the germline ends. Germline-derived CDR1 and CDR2 are MDHEN and SYDVKM. CDR3 sequence reads: CASTSGLSYEQYF. The CDR3 DNA reads as TGTGCCAGCACCTCGGGGTTGTCCTACGAGCAGTACTTC. The full variable domain, its missing parts supplied by reference TRBV28 and TRBJ2-7, is DVKVTQSSRYLVKRTGEKVFLECVQDMDHENMFWYRQDPGLGLRLIYFSYDVKMKEKGDIPEGYSVSREKKERFSLILESASTNQTSMYLCASTSGLSYEQYFGPGTRLTVT.

Concerning this clone itself: Other DNA sequences of this sample code for an identical CDR3. The chain joins TRBV5-1 to TRBJ2-1; D gene uncertain. Trimming took off 3 bases at V and 2 bases at J, with 0 bases between the two ends. CDR3 length: 11 residues. CDR1 and CDR2 from the germline V gene are SGHRS and YFSETQ. CDR3 amino acids: CASSSYNEQFF. The CDR3 DNA is TGCGCCAGCAGCTCCTACAATGAGCAGTTCTTC. The whole variable domain, remainder taken from reference TRBV5-1 and TRBJ2-1, is KAGVTQTPRYLIKTRGQQVTLSCSPISGHRSVSWYQQTPGQGLQFLFEYFSETQRNKGNFPGRFSGRQFSNSRSEMNVSTLELGDSALYLCASSSYNEQFFGPGTRLTVL.

This rearrangement joins TRBV28 to TRBJ1-3, with a possible D match to TRBD1 (6 bases). The V gene lost 3 bases and the J gene lost 0 bases, with 12 bases spanning the gap. The CDR3 runs 16 residues. Germline CDR1 and CDR2: MDHEN and SYDVKM. CDR3 nucleotide sequence: TGTGCCAGCAGTTTGGAGGGGGTCACCTCTGGAAACACCATATATTTT. Translation: CASSLEGVTSGNTIYF.

The CDR3 nucleotides read TGTGCCAGTAGTATCAATACTGGAAACACCATATATTTT. Protein: CASSINTGNTIYF. The V and J genes are TRBV19 and TRBJ1-3, with unresolved D. CDR3 length equals 13 residues. Trimming pared 3 bases from V and 2 bases from J, leaving 5 bases between. Germline values: CDR1 LNHDA, CDR2 SQIVND (reference sequence).

V and J are TRBV6-6 and TRBJ2-1; 7 nucleotides match TRBD1. V gave up 2 bases and J gave up 4 bases; unmatched junction bases: 5. The CDR3 runs 15 residues. Germline CDR1 is MNHNY and CDR2 is SVGAGI (reference sequence). The DNA of the CDR3 is TGTGCCAGCAGTTACCCGCCGGGACAGTACAATGAGCAGTTCTTC. This sequence encodes CASSYPPGQYNEQFF.

This chain links TRBV15 with TRBJ2-4; TRBD1 or TRBD2 may be the D gene (5 bases each). This CDR3 spans 15 amino acids. The V and J ends lost 1 base and 4 bases respectively, with 11 bases between them. Germline assignment: CDR1 LNHNV and CDR2 YYDKDF (reference sequence). The chain's CDR3 is CATSRGGTEKNIQYF. In nucleotides, the CDR3 is TGTGCCACCAGCAGAGGGGGGACGGAGAAAAACATTCAGTACTTC.

Concerning this clone itself: Other DNA sequences within the sample encode an identical CDR3. The chain uses TRBV18 and TRBJ1-3; D call uncertain. Germline CDR1 reads KGHSH; CDR2 reads LQKENI. V lost 2 bases to trimming and J lost 2 bases, with 4 bases between them. CDR3 length: 13 residues. CDR3 nucleotide sequence: TGTGCCAGCTCACCAGGGGCTGGAAACACCATATATTTT. It translates to CASSPGAGNTIYF.

In nucleotides, the CDR3 is TGTGCCAGCAGCATAGGACTGAACTCCTACGAGCAGTACTTC. Its translation is CASSIGLNSYEQYF. The V gene is TRBV5-8, the J gene TRBJ2-7; D possibly corresponds to TRBD2 (5 bases). V lost 4 bases, J lost 0 bases, and 11 bases lay in between. The CDR3 contains 14 residues. Per germline, CDR1 SGHTS and CDR2 YDEGEE.

The genes are TRBV28 and TRBJ1-1; a possible D gene is TRBD1 (6 bases). Germline V gene sequence: CDR1 MDHEN, CDR2 SYDVKM. Trimming took off 2 bases at V and 4 bases at J, with 17 bases between the two ends. This CDR3 is 16 amino acids long. The CDR3 DNA follows: TGTGCCAGCAGTTTACCGAAAGGGGGGGCCGGCACTGAAGCTTTCTTT. This sequence encodes CASSLPKGGAGTEAFF.

The V gene is TRBV2, the J gene TRBJ1-6; D is ambiguous. Germline values: CDR1 SNHLY, CDR2 FYNNEI. This CDR3 region has 13 residues. The ends were cut back, 8 bases at V and 7 bases at J, with 12 bases in the middle. CDR3 coding DNA: TGTGCCAGCTCTGAAGGGTGGAATTCACCCCTCCACTTT. Translation gives CASSEGWNSPLHF.